This T cell receptor beta chain was recovered during a study of CD8 T cells in ankylosing spondylitis. Using quantitative 5'-RACE with molecular barcodes, the authors made TCR beta libraries. TCRdb itself ran the 5' RACE reads through MiXCR, one entry per CDR3 protein. The data show roughly 370,000 distinct CDR3 sequences, under 25% seen once. The study, taken as a whole, reports: A number of the motif variants had already been described in reactive arthritis synovial fluid and blood. The clones that were linked to disease were reported to be significantly enriched in matched synovial fluid samples from ankylosing spondylitis patients. Eight highly homologous variants made up a TCR beta motif, and this motif appeared characteristic of ankylosing spondylitis blood. Clones linked to the disease showed a CD8+ phenotype. They occurred at relatively low frequencies in peripheral blood.

A remark on this clonotype: Its target is unknown.

Sequenced input: blood, either unsorted or a sorted T cell fraction (not recorded which). The receptor comes from a male donor with ankylosing spondylitis.

DNA of the CDR3: TGTGCCATCAGTGAGCAGGGGAAGGGGGAGATGAACACTGAAGCTTTCTTT. This sequence encodes CAISEQGKGEMNTEAFF. This chain links TRBV10-3 with TRBJ1-1; D is perhaps TRBD1 (6 bases). Per the germline V gene, CDR1 is ENHRY and CDR2 is SYGVKD. The CDR3 totals 17 residues. With 2 bases removed from V and 0 bases from J, the gap between germline ends came to 16 bases.